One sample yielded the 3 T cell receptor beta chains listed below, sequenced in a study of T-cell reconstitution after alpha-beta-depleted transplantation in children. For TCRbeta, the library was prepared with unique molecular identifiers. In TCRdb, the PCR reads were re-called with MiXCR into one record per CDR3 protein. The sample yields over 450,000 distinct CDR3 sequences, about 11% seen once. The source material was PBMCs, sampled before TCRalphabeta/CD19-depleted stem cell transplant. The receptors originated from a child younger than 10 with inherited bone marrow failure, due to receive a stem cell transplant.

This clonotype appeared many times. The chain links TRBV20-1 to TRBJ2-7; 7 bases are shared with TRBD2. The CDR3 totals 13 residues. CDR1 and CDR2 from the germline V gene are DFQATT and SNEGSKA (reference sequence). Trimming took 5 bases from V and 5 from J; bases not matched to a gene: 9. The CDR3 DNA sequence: TGCAGTGCTCTAATAGCGGGCGGCGACGAGCAGTACTTC. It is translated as CSALIAGGDEQYF.

DNA of the CDR3: TGTGCCAGCACCGACGGAACAGATACGCAGTATTTT. Translation: CASTDGTDTQYF. The chain has TRBV7-2 and TRBJ2-3; the D is unclear. CDR1 and CDR2 (germline): SGHTA, FQGNSA. This CDR3 region has 12 residues. V gave up 7 bases and J gave up 3 bases, with 8 bases separating them.

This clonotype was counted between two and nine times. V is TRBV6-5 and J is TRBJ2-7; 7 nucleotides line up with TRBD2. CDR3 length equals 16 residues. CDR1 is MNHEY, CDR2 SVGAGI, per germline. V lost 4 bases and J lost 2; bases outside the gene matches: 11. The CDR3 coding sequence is TGTGCCAGCAGTTTAAATCCCATTGGGGGGGCCTACGAGCAGTACTTC. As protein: CASSLNPIGGAYEQYF.